Below, 30 T cell receptor beta chains from the same sample are listed, as sequenced in a study of blood T cell repertoires in COVID-19. Profiled with immunoSEQ multiplex PCR; TCRdb holds only in-frame clones, not every one. In the table there are about 220,000 clones, 82% of which are singletons. The source material was peripheral blood. The receptors here all came from a woman aged 70-85 years with COVID-19, enrolled during active disease.

The chain is built from TRBV4-3 and TRBJ1-4; D ambiguous. The V end was cut by 1 base, the J end by 6 bases, with 9 bases between. Germline lookup yields CDR1 LGHNA and CDR2 YSLEER. CDR3 length equals 14 residues. The CDR3 DNA follows: TGCGCCAGCAGCCAAGCACAGTCCTATGAAAAACTGTTTTTT. This encodes CASSQAQSYEKLFF.

J is TRBJ2-1 and V is TRBV5-1; 10 bases are a match to TRBD2. This CDR3 region has 16 residues. V trimming: 0 bases; J trimming: 5 bases; junction bases outside the gene matches: 5. Per the germline V gene, CDR1 is SGHRS and CDR2 is YFSETQ. CDR3 loop: CASSLAASGGHNEQFF. The DNA for the CDR3 is TGCGCCAGCAGCTTGGCCGCTAGCGGGGGTCACAATGAGCAGTTCTTC.

The gene calls are TRBV9 and TRBJ1-2; 7 bases are shared with TRBD1. This CDR3 is 15 amino acids long. Germline V gene lookup returns CDR1 SGDLS and CDR2 YYNGEE. After removal of 4 bases from V and 8 bases from J, the junction contained 14 bases not matched to a gene. The CDR3 DNA sequence: TGTGCCAGCAGCTTCCGAGGGGGCGTCGGGGAAGGCTACACCTTC. Translation: CASSFRGGVGEGYTF.

The V call is TRBV7-2, the J call TRBJ1-3; no definite D call. Trimming stripped 5 bases from V and 2 bases from J, with 10 bases between. Germline V CDR1 and CDR2: SGHTA, FQGNSA. The CDR3 has 14 amino acids. The CDR3 nucleotides are TGTGCCAGCAGCCCCCGCTCGGCTGGAAACACCATATATTTT. It translates to CASSPRSAGNTIYF.

This sequence joins TRBV7-8 and TRBJ1-4, with D tentatively TRBD1 (5 bases). The CDR3 extends over 14 amino acids. V was shortened by 6 bases and J by 2 bases, with 10 bases between the two germline ends. The germline CDR1 and CDR2 sequences are SGHVS and FQNEAQ. CDR3 sequence reads: CASRRGMTNEKLFF. For the CDR3, the DNA is TGTGCCAGCAGGCGGGGGATGACTAATGAAAAACTGTTTTTT.

This clone was counted between two and nine times. The rearrangement uses TRBV5-6 and TRBJ1-1; the D is unclear. V was pared by 3 bases and J by 9 bases, with 18 bases between. The CDR3 is 14 residues long. CDR1 is SGHDT and CDR2 is YYEEEE in the germline V gene. The CDR3, as DNA: TGTGCCAGCAGCTCCCAGGACTCAGTCGATAAAGCTTTCTTT. It translates to CASSSQDSVDKAFF.

The rearrangement links TRBV29-1 to TRBJ2-7; D ambiguous. CDR1 is SQVTM, CDR2 ANQGSEA, per germline. Trimming cost V 3 bases and J 3 bases, with 12 bases left between them. CDR3 length: 13 residues. The CDR3 sequence is CSVEATRGYEQYF. The CDR3 DNA sequence: TGCAGCGTTGAGGCCACGCGAGGCTACGAGCAGTACTTC.

The V call is TRBV5-1, the J call TRBJ1-1, with D maybe TRBD1 (5 bases). V lost 3 bases and J 4 bases, leaving 13 bases between the germline ends. CDR3 length: 14 residues. In germline, CDR1 is SGHRS, CDR2 YFSETQ. CDR3 in DNA: TGCGCCAGCAGCTCGGGACTGCTGGTCACTGAAGCTTTCTTT. It specifies CASSSGLLVTEAFF. Full variable domain (missing parts from reference TRBV5-1 and TRBJ1-1): KAGVTQTPRYLIKTRGQQVTLSCSPISGHRSVSWYQQTPGQGLQFLFEYFSETQRNKGNFPGRFSGRQFSNSRSEMNVSTLELGDSALYLCASSSGLLVTEAFFGQGTRLTVV.

V is TRBV9 and J is TRBJ1-4; unclear D gene. CDR3 size: 14 residues. Germline CDR1 and CDR2: SGDLS and YYNGEE. Trimming pared 0 bases from V and 6 bases from J, leaving 9 bases between. The CDR3 coding sequence is TGTGCCAGCAGCGTAGATCCGAGGGATGAAAAACTGTTTTTT. It yields the protein CASSVDPRDEKLFF.

This clone appeared a few times. The chain is built from TRBV19 and TRBJ2-7; 8 bases map to TRBD2. CDR3 length: 15 residues. Germline V gene lookup returns CDR1 LNHDA and CDR2 SQIVND (reference sequence). V shed 5 bases and J 0 bases; nucleotides not matched to a gene: 6. CDR3 residues: CASSRSGSPSYEQYF. CDR3 nucleotide sequence: TGTGCCAGTAGTCGGAGCGGGAGCCCCTCCTACGAGCAGTACTTC.

This rearrangement joins TRBV30 to TRBJ1-1, with 7 bases aligning to TRBD1. CDR1 GTSNPN and CDR2 SVGIG come from the germline V gene (reference sequence). J lost 6 bases, V lost 3 bases, and 4 bases had no gene match. This CDR3 contains 12 residues. CDR3 coding DNA: TGTGCCTGGAGCCGACAGGGAGCTGAAGCTTTCTTT. This translates into CAWSRQGAEAFF.

This clone has a single count. V and J are TRBV7-2 and TRBJ1-3; weak D call: TRBD1 (6 bases). Per the germline V gene, CDR1 is SGHTA and CDR2 is FQGNSA. This CDR3 has 19 residues. V lost 1 base and J 0 bases, leaving 19 bases between the germline ends. For the CDR3, the DNA is TGTGCCAGCAGCTTAGGGGGCCCGGGACACTTTTACTCTGGAAACACCATATATTTT. Its protein product is CASSLGGPGHFYSGNTIYF.

This sequence joins TRBV7-9 and TRBJ2-5; TRBD1 might be the D (6 bases). The CDR3 covers 15 residues. CDR1 is SEHNR and CDR2 is FQNEAQ in the germline V gene (reference sequence). Between the trimmed V and J ends, which lost 1 base and 5 bases, there was a span of 14 bases. In DNA form, the CDR3 reads TGTGCCAGCAGCTTAGGCGGAGCTAGGGGGGAGACCCAGTACTTC. It encodes CASSLGGARGETQYF.

The V and J genes are TRBV5-8 and TRBJ2-7; 8 bases are shared with TRBD2. Looked up from germline, CDR1 is SGHTS and CDR2 is YDEGEE. This CDR3 has 14 amino acids. Unmatched junction bases numbered 13, after V lost 2 bases and J lost 12 bases. CDR3: CASSFDVTGLGVYF. In DNA form, the CDR3 reads TGTGCCAGCAGCTTCGATGTTACGGGACTAGGTGTGTACTTC.

The chain joins TRBV9 to TRBJ1-2, with D possibly being TRBD1 (6 bases). The CDR3 has 15 residues. CDR1 is SGDLS, CDR2 YYNGEE, per germline. The V and J ends lost 4 bases and 4 bases respectively, with 17 bases between them. The CDR3 bases are TGTGCCAGCAGCCCCCCCGGGGGGGCGGCCTATGGCTACACCTTC. Amino acid sequence: CASSPPGGAAYGYTF.

V is TRBV7-2 and J is TRBJ2-3; 12 nucleotides align to TRBD2. J was trimmed by 5 bases and V by 0 bases; bases with no gene match: 15. CDR3 length: 20 residues. Looked up from germline, CDR1 is SGHTA and CDR2 is FQGNSA. This CDR3 reads CASSLALTSGSLIRGDTQYF. As DNA, the CDR3 is TGTGCCAGCAGCTTAGCGCTGACTAGCGGGAGTTTGATCCGAGGAGATACGCAGTATTTT. The whole variable domain, filled in from reference TRBV7-2 and TRBJ2-3, reads GAGVSQSPSNKVTEKGKDVELRCDPISGHTALYWYRQSLGQGLEFLIYFQGNSAPDKSGLPSDRFSAERTGGSVSTLTIQRTQQEDSAVYLCASSLALTSGSLIRGDTQYFGPGTRLTVL.

CDR3 protein: CASSPVSTGGLGNTIYF. The CDR3 DNA reads as TGTGCCAGCAGCCCAGTGTCGACAGGGGGCCTCGGAAACACCATATATTTT. The chain employs TRBV5-5 and TRBJ1-3; 10 bases agree with TRBD1. Trimming at V came to 4 bases and at J to 4 bases, leaving 11 bases not matched to a gene. CDR1 SGHKS and CDR2 YYEKEE come from the germline V gene (reference sequence). The CDR3 sequence is 17 residues long.

This clone was recorded once. The gene calls are TRBV3-1 (or the pseudogene TRBV3-2) and TRBJ2-1; TRBD2 agrees at 9 bases. The CDR3 sequence is 18 residues long. The ends lost 4 bases at V and 8 bases at J; junction bases unmatched: 18. Looked up from germline, CDR1 is LGHDT and CDR2 is YNNKEL (reference sequence). The CDR3 DNA reads TGTGCCAGCAGCCTAAGGGGGACTTCCGTAGCGGGAGATGATGAGCAGTTCTTC. Its protein is CASSLRGTSVAGDDEQFF.

This clone was observed a few times. This chain uses TRBV6-5 with TRBJ2-7, with 9 bases that match TRBD1. Per germline, CDR1 MNHEY and CDR2 SVGAGI. V trimming: 8 bases; J trimming: 2 bases; junction bases outside the gene matches: 7. The CDR3 runs to 14 residues. CDR3 coding DNA: TGTGCCAGCCAAAAGGGGACAGGGACCTACGAGCAGTACTTC. It specifies CASQKGTGTYEQYF.

This clone was detected only once. The chain carries TRBV7-2 and TRBJ2-7; 8 bases are a match to TRBD2. The CDR3 extends over 13 amino acids. V was clipped by 4 bases and J by 7 bases; unmatched bases: 6. CDR1 SGHTA and CDR2 FQGNSA come from the germline V gene. CDR3 nucleotides: TGTGCCAGCAGCTCGGGAGGGGCGGGAGAGCAGTACTTC. This translates into CASSSGGAGEQYF.

The sample holds one count of this clone. V usage is TRBV3-1 (or the pseudogene TRBV3-2) and J usage is TRBJ1-1; D is uncertain. In germline, CDR1 is LGHDT, CDR2 YNNKEL (reference sequence). V lost 0 bases, J lost 4 bases, and 15 bases lay in between. The CDR3 has 16 amino acids. The CDR3 is CASSQEGRLGVTEAFF. CDR3 nucleotides: TGTGCCAGCAGCCAAGAGGGTCGTCTCGGGGTCACTGAAGCTTTCTTT.

This chain connects TRBV12-5 to TRBJ1-1; D gene unclear. The CDR3 loop spans 11 amino acids. Between the trimmed V and J ends, which lost 10 bases and 4 bases, there was a span of 10 bases. Germline CDR1 LGHNT, CDR2 FRNRAP. CDR3 residues: CATPGFTEAFF. The CDR3, as DNA: TGTGCTACTCCGGGGTTCACTGAAGCTTTCTTT.

The rearrangement links TRBV5-1 to TRBJ2-7; TRBD1 might be the D (6 bases). V lost 3 bases, J lost 6 bases, and 10 bases lay in between. The CDR3 is 12 residues long. CDR1 is SGHRS and CDR2 is YFSETQ in the germline V gene. CDR3 bases: TGCGCCAGCAGCTGGGGGACACCCGAGCAGTACTTC. This sequence encodes CASSWGTPEQYF.

This clone showed up just a few times. V gene TRBV7-9 combines with J gene TRBJ1-3; perhaps TRBD1 as D (6 bases). V was cut by 6 bases and J by 0 bases, with 12 bases left in between. This CDR3 is built from 15 residues. Per the germline V gene, CDR1 is SEHNR and CDR2 is FQNEAQ (reference sequence). CDR3: CASSKGQISGNTIYF. For the CDR3, the DNA is TGTGCCAGCAGTAAAGGACAGATCTCTGGAAACACCATATATTTT.

The genes are TRBV24-1 and TRBJ2-3; no definite D call. The CDR3 runs 15 residues. Trimming removed 3 bases from V and 1 base from J, with 10 bases in between. Germline V gene data show CDR1 as KGHDR and CDR2 as SFDVKD. The DNA of the CDR3 is TGTGCCACCAGTGATCTACAGCAGGGCACAGATACGCAGTATTTT. The encoded protein is CATSDLQQGTDTQYF.

This clone showed up just a few times. The chain uses TRBV5-4 and TRBJ1-5; 7 bases map to TRBD1. Germline V gene sequence: CDR1 SGHNT, CDR2 YYREEE (reference sequence). This CDR3 comprises 15 residues. V lost 4 bases to trimming and J lost 3 bases; unmatched junction nucleotides: 7. CDR3 region: CASSRGTEANQPQHF. In DNA, the CDR3 is TGTGCCAGCAGCCGCGGGACAGAGGCCAATCAGCCCCAGCATTTT.

The chain uses TRBV28 and TRBJ2-7, with 7 bases fitting TRBD1. CDR3 length equals 13 residues. Germline V gene lookup returns CDR1 MDHEN and CDR2 SYDVKM. Unmatched junction bases numbered 5, after V lost 8 bases and J lost 1 base. DNA for the CDR3: TGTGCCAGCCTTTTACAGGGGTCCTACGAGCAGTACTTC. Its translation is CASLLQGSYEQYF.

This clone was picked up a small number of times. This chain links TRBV19 with TRBJ2-4, with a weak D call TRBD2 (6 bases). Germline assignment: CDR1 LNHDA and CDR2 SQIVND (reference sequence). The CDR3 extends over 18 amino acids. Deletions cut 0 bases from V and 0 bases from J, with 15 bases between. DNA for the CDR3: TGTGCCAGTAGTATAGATTCGGGCGGGGACCTAGCCAAAAACATTCAGTACTTC. This gives the protein CASSIDSGGDLAKNIQYF.

The chain recombines TRBV5-4 with TRBJ1-2; 9 bases match TRBD1. J gave up 4 bases and V 2 bases, and 6 bases lay outside the gene matches. Germline V gene lookup returns CDR1 SGHNT and CDR2 YYREEE (reference sequence). The length of the CDR3 is 15 residues. CDR3 residues: CASSFGTGPIYGYTF. CDR3 DNA sequence: TGTGCCAGCAGCTTCGGGACAGGGCCGATCTATGGCTACACCTTC.

The chain joins TRBV28 to TRBJ1-2; D is possibly TRBD1 (5 bases). Germline V gene data show CDR1 as MDHEN and CDR2 as SYDVKM. V lost 4 bases and J 8 bases, leaving 17 bases between the germline ends. The CDR3 is 14 amino acids. CDR3 loop: CASSSTAGGGGYTF. CDR3 nucleotides: TGTGCCAGCAGTTCGACAGCTGGCGGGGGAGGCTACACCTTC.